This T cell receptor (beta chain) was documented in a study of blood T cell repertoires in COVID-19. Per the original methods: Amplification from reference gene primers served as the basis for estimated nucleated cell counts. Clones were sequenced by immunoSEQ multiplex PCR, and TCRdb holds only the in-frame ones, with some missing. That table is the source of V, J and clone size, and D and trimming were worked out from the DNA. Of roughly 68,000 clones listed, about nine tenths were seen once; the top ten hold approximately 6.8%. The V end was cut by 5 bases, the J end by 4 bases, with 20 bases between. The germline gives CDR1 SNHLY, CDR2 FYNNEI. The CDR3 runs to 16 residues.

Specimen: peripheral blood. This sequence originates from a woman in her 70s with acute or convalescent COVID-19. The chain has TRBV2 and TRBJ1-2; D is undetermined. The CDR3 nucleotides are TGTGCCAGCAGTCTTTACCGGGAGCCCTCTAGCTATGGCTACACCTTC. Translated: CASSLYREPSSYGYTF.